The 9 T cell receptor beta chains in this list originate from one sample, sequenced in a study of T-cell memory formation after mild COVID-19. TCRdb reanalysed the 5' RACE reads using MiXCR and keeps one entry per CDR3 protein. The repertoire holds hundreds of thousands of distinct CDR3 sequences, with about 22% as singletons. Specimen: PBMCs or a T cell subset sorted from them (not recorded which). The receptor source for this set is an adult woman who had mild COVID-19 (a few samples of this study predate the infection). Cell type and time point are not known.

The chain has TRBV11-2 and TRBJ2-3; a possible D gene is TRBD1 (5 bases). Germline V lookup: CDR1 SGHAT, CDR2 FQNNGV. This CDR3 spans 17 amino acids. Between the trimmed V and J ends, which lost 2 bases and 0 bases, there was a span of 15 bases. DNA of the CDR3: TGTGCCAGCAGCTTATTCTTGGCAGGGTCTAGCACAGATACGCAGTATTTT. This gives the protein CASSLFLAGSSTDTQYF.

This clonotype was counted at least ten times. As DNA, the CDR3 is TGCGCCAGCAGACGAATGGGGGGCGCGGACACTGAAGCTTTCTTT. This encodes CASRRMGGADTEAFF. The rearrangement links TRBV5-1 to TRBJ1-1, with a possible D match to TRBD1 (6 bases). This CDR3 spans 15 amino acids. Trimming cost V 5 bases and J 3 bases, with 17 bases left between them. Germline V CDR1 and CDR2: SGHRS, YFSETQ.

The chain uses TRBV4-1 and TRBJ2-1; TRBD2 matches at 8 bases. The germline CDR1 and CDR2 sequences are MGHRA and YSYEKL. The CDR3 is 14 amino acids. Trimming took 1 base from V and 10 from J; bases not matched to a gene: 6. The CDR3 spells CASSQAGGRGEQFF. CDR3 DNA sequence: TGCGCCAGCAGCCAAGCGGGGGGGCGAGGAGAGCAGTTCTTC.

This clonotype was seen more than once but under ten times. The J gene is TRBJ2-7, the V gene TRBV6-5; the D is unclear. Trimming took off 4 bases at V and 2 bases at J, with 12 bases between the two ends. Germline values: CDR1 MNHEY, CDR2 SVGAGI. The CDR3 extends over 14 amino acids. CDR3 DNA: TGTGCCAGCAGTTCTCTGGGAATTGCCTACGAGCAGTACTTC. It is translated as CASSSLGIAYEQYF.

A few counts support this clonotype. The rearrangement links TRBV7-9 to TRBJ2-7; D is perhaps TRBD1 (6 bases). Deletions cut 7 bases from V and 4 bases from J, with 11 bases between. The CDR3 consists of 12 residues. Germline CDR1 and CDR2: SEHNR and FQNEAQ (reference sequence). CDR3 coding DNA: TGTGCCAGCACCCAAGGGGGTTACGAGCAGTACTTC. Amino acids: CASTQGGYEQYF.

This clonotype was detected ten times or more. The chain recombines TRBV24-1 with TRBJ2-3; D is possibly TRBD1 (5 bases). This CDR3 is 15 amino acids long. V was shortened by 0 bases and J by 3 bases, with 9 bases between the two germline ends. Germline loops: CDR1 KGHDR, CDR2 SFDVKD. In DNA, the CDR3 is TGTGCCACCAGTGATTTGGAAGGGGAAACAGATACGCAGTATTTT. Amino acid sequence: CATSDLEGETDTQYF.

This clonotype was seen ten or more times. The chain carries TRBV5-1 and TRBJ2-7; D may be TRBD2 (6 bases). Germline CDR1 is SGHRS and CDR2 is YFSETQ. Between the trimmed V and J ends, which lost 3 bases and 5 bases, there was a span of 15 bases. The CDR3 covers 14 residues. CDR3 loop: CASSSGLPVDEQYF. As DNA, the CDR3 is TGCGCCAGCAGCTCGGGACTCCCCGTAGACGAGCAGTACTTC.

In this sample, this clonotype turned up a few times. This sequence joins TRBV11-3 and TRBJ1-1, with TRBD1 as a possible D gene (5 bases). Germline assignment: CDR1 SGHNT and CDR2 YENEEA. This CDR3 comprises 14 residues. V was cut by 0 bases and J by 2 bases, with 7 bases left in between. The CDR3: CASSLDGTNTEAFF. The DNA for the CDR3 is TGTGCCAGCAGCTTAGACGGGACTAACACTGAAGCTTTCTTT.

The V and J genes are TRBV7-8 and TRBJ2-7; no reliable D call. The germline gives CDR1 SGHVS, CDR2 FQNEAQ. This CDR3 is built from 15 residues. Deletions cut 1 base from V and 3 bases from J, with 13 bases between. The CDR3, as DNA: TGTGCCAGCAGCTTAGAAGGTGGGCCCTTCTACGAGCAGTACTTC. This codes for CASSLEGGPFYEQYF.